The 17 T cell receptor beta chains presented below share a single source sample, sequenced in a study of regulatory T cells in long-lasting Graves disease. TCR beta libraries were built with iRepertoire HTBI primers and Arm-PCR of CDR3 regions. TCRdb re-called the multiplex PCR reads through MiXCR, storing one row per CDR3 protein. The sample contains about 460,000 distinct CDR3 sequences, approximately 15% of which appear only once. Indicated time point: newly diagnosed GD, antithyroid drugs for less than 3 months. The TCR library used RNA extracted from PBMCs. The same sample was also used in a study of T cells in Graves' hyperthyroidism and ophthalmopathy.

The sample consisted of peripheral blood mononuclear cells (PBMCs), taken at new diagnosis, from a patient treated with antithyroid drugs. The receptors originated from a woman aged 45-59 years with Graves disease.

This clonotype was seen many times. The J gene is TRBJ1-1, the V gene TRBV5-4, with a possible D match to TRBD1 (5 bases). The length of the CDR3 is 14 residues. The germline V gene has CDR1 SGHNT and CDR2 YYREEE (reference sequence). The V end lost 4 bases, the J end lost 5 bases, and 15 bases lay between the germline ends. CDR3 sequence reads: CASSLGVGTTEAFF. The DNA for the CDR3 is TGTGCCAGCAGCCTGGGGGTAGGGACGACTGAAGCTTTCTTT.

This clonotype was counted a few times. This chain uses TRBV10-3 with TRBJ2-1; D possibly corresponds to TRBD1 (5 bases). CDR1 is ENHRY, CDR2 SYGVKD, per germline. Deletions cut 11 bases from V and 1 base from J, with 12 bases between. The CDR3 spans 13 residues. CDR3 sequence (DNA): TGTGCCTCAGGGTTAACATCCTACAATGAGCAGTTCTTC. As protein: CASGLTSYNEQFF.

As regards this clonotype: A read error may explain this, as a much larger clone is one base away. The gene calls are TRBV28 and TRBJ2-7; D is tentatively TRBD1 or TRBD2 (6 bases each). Trimming removed 11 bases from V and 2 bases from J, with 19 bases in between. This CDR3 region has 14 residues. CDR1 is MDHEN, CDR2 SYDVKM, per germline. CDR3 sequence reads: CAGGPSGHPYEQYF. The CDR3 nucleotides read TGTGCCGGAGGGCCCTCGGGACATCCCTACGAGCAGTACTTC.

This clonotype showed up many times. The chain carries TRBV3-1 and TRBJ2-7; 12 nucleotides match TRBD2. Trimming cost V 0 bases and J 2 bases; bases outside gene matches: 5. Germline V gene lookup returns CDR1 LGHDT and CDR2 YNNKEL (reference sequence). This CDR3 is 17 amino acids long. The CDR3 nucleotides read TGTGCCAGCAGCCAAGAAGGCCTAGCGGGAGGGCCCTACGAGCAGTACTTC. It codes for CASSQEGLAGGPYEQYF.

This clonotype was detected ten times or more. The chain combines TRBV6-2 or TRBV6-3 with TRBJ2-7, with 11 bases matching TRBD2. The V gene's germline CDR1 is MNHEY and CDR2 SVGEGT. There are 16 residues in the CDR3. V was pared by 2 bases and J by 2 bases, with 5 bases of the junction left unmatched. In DNA form, the CDR3 reads TGTGCCAGCAGTTACGCCGGGACTAGCGGAACCTACGAGCAGTACTTC. Its translation: CASSYAGTSGTYEQYF.

This clonotype was observed at least ten times. The chain combines TRBV18 with TRBJ2-1; 7 bases agree with TRBD2. The CDR3 spans 15 residues. Germline CDR1 and CDR2: KGHSH and LQKENI. The V segment lost 4 bases and the J segment 4 bases; nucleotides outside the gene matches: 7. CDR3 region: CASSQTSEGYNEQFF. CDR3 bases: TGTGCCAGCTCACAAACTAGCGAGGGTTACAATGAGCAGTTCTTC.

This clonotype was detected only a few times. The gene calls are TRBV5-1 and TRBJ2-7; 9 bases fit TRBD1. Germline lookup yields CDR1 SGHRS and CDR2 YFSETQ. The CDR3 runs to 17 residues. V was clipped by 2 bases and J by 2 bases; unmatched bases: 11. The CDR3 reads CASSLGTGSFRTYEQYF. For the CDR3, the DNA is TGCGCCAGCAGCTTAGGGACAGGGAGTTTTCGAACCTACGAGCAGTACTTC.

The table lists this clonotype with a few counts. This sequence joins TRBV4-1 and TRBJ1-1, with 9 bases identical to TRBD1. V dropped 3 bases and J dropped 7; count of bases not matched to a gene: 9. CDR1 is MGHRA, CDR2 YSYEKL, per germline. This CDR3 has 15 residues. The CDR3 is CASSHRQGVPVEAFF. DNA of the CDR3: TGCGCCAGCAGCCACAGACAGGGGGTACCGGTTGAAGCTTTCTTT.

In this sample, this clonotype turned up a few times. The chain links TRBV4-1 to TRBJ2-1, with TRBD1 matching 8 bases. CDR3 size: 16 residues. In germline, CDR1 is MGHRA, CDR2 YSYEKL. Trimming cost V 2 bases and J 7 bases; bases outside gene matches: 10. CDR3 amino acids: CASSQMAGGRSNEQFF. CDR3 in DNA: TGCGCCAGCAGCCAAATGGCAGGGGGCAGGTCGAATGAGCAGTTCTTC.

The chain recombines TRBV5-1 with TRBJ2-1; 8 bases fit TRBD2. With V trimmed by 0 bases and J by 9 bases, 8 bases remained unmatched. Germline V gene lookup returns CDR1 SGHRS and CDR2 YFSETQ. The CDR3 has 15 residues. The DNA for the CDR3 is TGCGCCAGCAGCTTGGTCAGCGGGAGTGGAGGTGAGCAGTTCTTC. Its translation is CASSLVSGSGGEQFF.

There are a few counts of this clonotype. The chain links TRBV5-1 to TRBJ1-1; 10 nucleotides agree with TRBD1. CDR1 and CDR2 (germline): SGHRS, YFSETQ. V shed 0 bases, J shed 6 bases, and the junction held 5 bases outside the gene matches. This CDR3 spans 15 amino acids. As DNA, the CDR3 is TGCGCCAGCAGCTTGGCGGGGACAGGGGATTCTGAAGCTTTCTTT. This sequence encodes CASSLAGTGDSEAFF.

Regarding this clonotype: One end of the junction varies from germline; a read error may be responsible. In nucleotides, the CDR3 is TGTGCCAGCAGCTTAGGACAATATCCTAACTATGGCCACACCTTC. It codes for CASSLGQYPNYGHTF. The chain uses TRBV11-2 and TRBJ1-2, with D unresolved. From germline, CDR1 is SGHAT and CDR2 FQNNGV. CDR3 length: 15 amino acids.

This clonotype was seen repeatedly, ten times or more. This chain uses TRBV12-3 or TRBV12-4 with TRBJ2-4; the D gene is possibly TRBD2 (5 bases). The CDR3 extends over 16 amino acids. Trimming removed 2 bases from V and 3 bases from J, with 14 bases in between. CDR3 protein: CASSLRRLSDKNIQYF. The CDR3 nucleotides read TGTGCCAGCAGTTTAAGGAGGCTATCGGACAAAAACATTCAGTACTTC.

In its sample, this clonotype was seen many times. This rearrangement joins TRBV29-1 to TRBJ1-1; possibly TRBD1 for D (5 bases). Germline-derived CDR1 and CDR2 are SQVTM and ANQGSEA. With 5 bases removed from V and 5 bases from J, the gap between germline ends came to 12 bases. This CDR3 region has 12 residues. CDR3 nucleotide sequence: TGCAGCGTTTCGGTGGGGGAGACTGAAGCTTTCTTT. Residues: CSVSVGETEAFF.

This clonotype was counted a few times. The chain carries TRBV5-1 and TRBJ2-1; TRBD2 matches 7 bases. Per germline, CDR1 SGHRS and CDR2 YFSETQ. The CDR3 is made up of 15 amino acids. Trimming removed 0 bases from V and 8 bases from J; junction bases left unmatched: 8. The CDR3 loop reads CASSLAAGAPHEQFF. CDR3 coding DNA: TGCGCCAGCAGCTTGGCCGCGGGAGCCCCCCATGAGCAGTTCTTC. Combining the CDR3 with reference TRBV5-1 and TRBJ2-1 gives the whole variable domain KAGVTQTPRYLIKTRGQQVTLSCSPISGHRSVSWYQQTPGQGLQFLFEYFSETQRNKGNFPGRFSGRQFSNSRSEMNVSTLELGDSALYLCASSLAAGAPHEQFFGPGTRLTVL.

This clonotype was detected ten times or more. This chain joins TRBV27 and TRBJ1-2; tentatively, D is TRBD1 (5 bases). V lost 3 bases, J lost 8 bases, and 13 bases lay in between. Germline loops: CDR1 MNHEY, CDR2 SMNVEV (reference sequence). CDR3 length: 13 residues. The CDR3 here is CASSFTGSMGYTF. CDR3 DNA sequence: TGTGCCAGCAGTTTTACAGGATCTATGGGCTACACCTTC.

This clonotype was found many times. The DNA of the CDR3 is TGTGCCAGCAGTCCAGGGTCTAACTATGGCTACACCTTC. Protein: CASSPGSNYGYTF. The chain carries TRBV28 and TRBJ1-2; possibly TRBD1 for D (5 bases). Trimming took 5 bases from V and 0 from J, leaving 7 bases between them. Germline V gives CDR1 MDHEN, CDR2 SYDVKM. This CDR3 spans 13 amino acids.